This TCR beta chain derives from a study of technical replicates of blood from a handful of donors (dated by TCRdb to 2016 to 2017). CDR1 and CDR2 (SGHTA, FQGNSA) derive from the germline V gene. V and J lose 8 bases and 4 bases, and a span of 16 bases separates them. The CDR3, from cysteine to phenylalanine, totals 14 residues. Just the 42-base CDR3 DNA is kept, in frame starting at base 1. This clone was detected once. Its antigen is currently not known. The sample holds no much larger clone one base away, and base qualities are not on file. Library prep was done by the immunoSEQ multiplex PCR assay. What TCRdb holds here is the immuneACCESS table cut down to in-frame rearrangements. Part of the clones is not present; checked against another copy, under half of the missing clones reflect an unresolved V gene, and the others are unexplained. Within this sample are tens of thousands of clones, with 85% to 95% of them counted one time only. Of the sample, roughly 0.25% is held by the ten largest clones.

The chain employs TRBV7-2 and TRBJ2-3; the D segment could be TRBD1, given 6 matching bases. This clonotype originated in a human donor in good health. Sequenced input: T cells isolated from PBMCs. The CDR3 protein is CASQTGWGPDTQYF. The nucleotides read TGTGCCAGCCAAACAGGGTGGGGCCCAGATACGCAGTATTTT.